This is a list of T cell receptor beta chains from one sample in a study of cytomegalovirus exposure and HLA in healthy donors. The data were produced by immunoSEQ multiplex PCR, yet TCRdb's version contains in-frame clones alone and is incomplete. The sample lists about 150,000 clones, around 60% occurring once. Material for sequencing was PBMCs. The source is a woman in her fifties or sixties in good health and CMV-seropositive. Both conserved end residues are part of each CDR3. D genes are given only for firm matches. Clone size appears in some rows only: once, few, many, or a class for an expanded clone.

d_gene: -
v_gene: TRBV6-6
abundance: -
j_gene: TRBJ2-7
CDR3nt: TGTGCCAGCAGCCTCGTTTCCCTCCACGAGCAGTACTTC
CDR3aa: CASSLVSLHEQYF

d_gene: TRBD1
v_gene: TRBV4-3
abundance: -
j_gene: TRBJ2-7
CDR3nt: TGCGCCAGCAGCCATGGGACAGTGGATCTCCGCGAGCAGTACTTC
CDR3aa: CASSHGTVDLREQYF

d_gene: -
v_gene: TRBV11-2
abundance: -
j_gene: TRBJ2-2
CDR3nt: TGTGCCAGCAGCCCTCTTAGAACCGGGGAGCTGTTTTTT
CDR3aa: CASSPLRTGELFF

d_gene: -
v_gene: TRBV13
abundance: -
j_gene: TRBJ2-7
CDR3nt: TGTGCCAGCAGCTCGGGTGCCGACTACGAGCAGTACTTC
CDR3aa: CASSSGADYEQYF

d_gene: -
v_gene: TRBV7-9
abundance: -
j_gene: TRBJ2-1
CDR3nt: TGTGCCAGCAGCCCACTAGAAACGTCACGCAATGAGCAGTTCTTC
CDR3aa: CASSPLETSRNEQFF

d_gene: -
v_gene: TRBV28
abundance: -
j_gene: TRBJ1-5
CDR3nt: TGTGCCAGCAGTTTAGCAGGGAGCAATCAGCCCCAGCATTTT
CDR3aa: CASSLAGSNQPQHF

d_gene: -
v_gene: TRBV6-5
abundance: -
j_gene: TRBJ2-7
CDR3nt: TGTGCCAGCAGTACCCGACAGACTCCCTACGAGCAGTACTTC
CDR3aa: CASSTRQTPYEQYF

d_gene: TRBD1
v_gene: TRBV28
abundance: once
j_gene: TRBJ2-5
CDR3nt: TGTACCAGCAGTTTACCCCGGACAGGGCGGGTAGAGACCCAGTACTTC
CDR3aa: CTSSLPRTGRVETQYF

d_gene: -
v_gene: TRBV5-6
abundance: -
j_gene: TRBJ2-7
CDR3nt: TGTGCCAGCAGCTCACAAAGCGGGTGGGACTACGAGCAGTACTTC
CDR3aa: CASSSQSGWDYEQYF

d_gene: -
v_gene: TRBV5-1
abundance: -
j_gene: TRBJ1-3
CDR3nt: TGCGCCAGCAGCTTGGATCAGGGGCCAAACACCATATATTTT
CDR3aa: CASSLDQGPNTIYF

d_gene: -
v_gene: TRBV28
abundance: -
j_gene: TRBJ1-1
CDR3nt: TGTGCCAGCAGTTTAGGCTTGAACACTGAAGCTTTCTTT
CDR3aa: CASSLGLNTEAFF

d_gene: TRBD1
v_gene: TRBV29-1
abundance: -
j_gene: TRBJ1-2
CDR3nt: TGCAGCGTCCTTGGGACAGACTATGGCTACACCTTC
CDR3aa: CSVLGTDYGYTF

d_gene: -
v_gene: TRBV7-3
abundance: -
j_gene: TRBJ2-7
CDR3nt: TGTGCCAGCAGGCCCCGGTGCCGCGAGCAGTACTTC
CDR3aa: CASRPRCREQYF

d_gene: TRBD2
v_gene: TRBV11-2
abundance: once
j_gene: TRBJ2-7
CDR3nt: TGTGCCAGCAGCTTAGATCTGAGTAGCGGGAGCTCCTACGAGCAGTACTTC
CDR3aa: CASSLDLSSGSSYEQYF

d_gene: TRBD2
v_gene: TRBV5-1
abundance: -
j_gene: TRBJ2-1
CDR3nt: TGCGCCAGCAGCTTGAGCGGGGGACTACTCAATGAGCAGTTCTTC
CDR3aa: CASSLSGGLLNEQFF

d_gene: -
v_gene: TRBV30
abundance: few
j_gene: TRBJ2-1
CDR3nt: TGTGCCTGGAGTTTGAGCTCCTACAATGAGCAGTTCTTC
CDR3aa: CAWSLSSYNEQFF

d_gene: TRBD2
v_gene: TRBV7-9
abundance: -
j_gene: TRBJ2-1
CDR3nt: TGTGCCAGCAGCTTAATGAGCACGGGACTAGGTTACAATGAGCAGTTCTTC
CDR3aa: CASSLMSTGLGYNEQFF

d_gene: -
v_gene: TRBV29-1
abundance: -
j_gene: TRBJ1-1
CDR3nt: TGCAGCGTTGAGACCAGGGGTTGGACTGAAGCTTTCTTT
CDR3aa: CSVETRGWTEAFF

d_gene: -
v_gene: TRBV7-9
abundance: -
j_gene: TRBJ2-5
CDR3nt: TGTGCCAGCAGCCCTGACAGCCAAGAGACCCAGTACTTC
CDR3aa: CASSPDSQETQYF

d_gene: -
v_gene: TRBV7-2
abundance: -
j_gene: TRBJ2-5
CDR3nt: TGTGCCAGCAGCTTAAATTCGGGGTCCGGCCAAGAGACCCAGTACTTC
CDR3aa: CASSLNSGSGQETQYF

d_gene: TRBD1
v_gene: TRBV19
abundance: -
j_gene: TRBJ1-5
CDR3nt: TGTGCCAGTAGTGCCCGGGACAGCCACTATCAGCCCCAGCATTTT
CDR3aa: CASSARDSHYQPQHF

d_gene: TRBD1
v_gene: TRBV19
abundance: -
j_gene: TRBJ2-7
CDR3nt: TGTGCCAGTAGCACAGGACAGGTCCTAATGCCCTACGAGCAGTACTTC
CDR3aa: CASSTGQVLMPYEQYF

d_gene: -
v_gene: TRBV6-1
abundance: -
j_gene: TRBJ2-7
CDR3nt: TGTGCCAGCAGTGAAGCGAAGTTCTACGAGCAGTACTTC
CDR3aa: CASSEAKFYEQYF

d_gene: TRBD1
v_gene: TRBV5-1
abundance: -
j_gene: TRBJ2-3
CDR3nt: TGCGCCAGCAGTCTTGCAGGGGGCGGGATAGATACGCAGTATTTT
CDR3aa: CASSLAGGGIDTQYF

d_gene: -
v_gene: TRBV30
abundance: few
j_gene: TRBJ1-5
CDR3nt: TGTGCCTGGAGTGGGGTTGGTGGGGGCCTCCAGCCCCAGCATTTT
CDR3aa: CAWSGVGGGLQPQHF

d_gene: TRBD2
v_gene: TRBV27
abundance: few
j_gene: TRBJ2-6
CDR3nt: TGTGCCAGCAGTCCACTAGCGGGCAGGGGCTCTGGGGCCAACGTCCTGACTTTC
CDR3aa: CASSPLAGRGSGANVLTF

d_gene: -
v_gene: TRBV15
abundance: -
j_gene: TRBJ1-2
CDR3nt: TGTGCCACCAGTCCGACAGATAACTATGGCTACACCTTC
CDR3aa: CATSPTDNYGYTF

d_gene: -
v_gene: TRBV7-3
abundance: -
j_gene: TRBJ2-2
CDR3nt: TGTGCCAGCAGCTTAACGGAGGGGAACACCGGGGAGCTGTTTTTT
CDR3aa: CASSLTEGNTGELFF

d_gene: -
v_gene: TRBV4-2
abundance: -
j_gene: TRBJ1-6
CDR3nt: TGTGCCAGCAGCCAAGTGGGGGCAGCCCAAAATAATTCACCCCTCCACTTT
CDR3aa: CASSQVGAAQNNSPLHF

d_gene: TRBD2
v_gene: TRBV28
abundance: -
j_gene: TRBJ2-1
CDR3nt: TGTGCCAGCAGGGCGCCTAGCGGGATAGGTAATGAGCAGTTCTTC
CDR3aa: CASRAPSGIGNEQFF

d_gene: -
v_gene: TRBV7-9
abundance: -
j_gene: TRBJ1-1
CDR3nt: TGTGCCAGCAGCTTAGCCCCCAGTACTGAAGCTTTCTTT
CDR3aa: CASSLAPSTEAFF

d_gene: TRBD1
v_gene: TRBV25-1
abundance: -
j_gene: TRBJ2-3
CDR3nt: TGTGCCAGCAGGGACAGGATGGCAGATACGCAGTATTTT
CDR3aa: CASRDRMADTQYF

d_gene: TRBD2
v_gene: TRBV7-2
abundance: -
j_gene: TRBJ2-2
CDR3nt: TGTGCCAGCAGCTCCAGCGGGAGTAACACCGGGGAGCTGTTTTTT
CDR3aa: CASSSSGSNTGELFF

d_gene: -
v_gene: TRBV25-1
abundance: -
j_gene: TRBJ1-1
CDR3nt: TGTGCCAGCAGACAGGGAAGCTCTGAAGCTTTCTTT
CDR3aa: CASRQGSSEAFF

d_gene: TRBD2
v_gene: TRBV7-3
abundance: few
j_gene: TRBJ2-3
CDR3nt: TGTGCCAGCAGCTTGGGACTAGCGGGGTACACAGATACGCAGTATTTT
CDR3aa: CASSLGLAGYTDTQYF

d_gene: -
v_gene: TRBV2
abundance: -
j_gene: TRBJ2-7
CDR3nt: TGTGCCAGCAGTTACTCCGGGACGTCTAGGGGGGAGCAGTACTTC
CDR3aa: CASSYSGTSRGEQYF

d_gene: TRBD2
v_gene: TRBV5-1
abundance: -
j_gene: TRBJ2-3
CDR3nt: TGCGCCAGCAGCTTGACTAGCGGGAGTACAGATACGCAGTATTTT
CDR3aa: CASSLTSGSTDTQYF

d_gene: TRBD1
v_gene: TRBV9
abundance: -
j_gene: TRBJ2-7
CDR3nt: TGTGCCAGCAGCGTAGGTAGGACAGGGAAAGAGCAGTACTTC
CDR3aa: CASSVGRTGKEQYF

d_gene: TRBD2
v_gene: TRBV30
abundance: few
j_gene: TRBJ2-3
CDR3nt: TGTGCCTGGAGTGTACGGAGCGGGAGCGCAGATACGCAGTATTTT
CDR3aa: CAWSVRSGSADTQYF

d_gene: TRBD1
v_gene: TRBV6-5
abundance: -
j_gene: TRBJ2-7
CDR3nt: TGTGCCAGCAGTTTCCAGGGGGCCTCCTACGAGCAGTACTTC
CDR3aa: CASSFQGASYEQYF

d_gene: -
v_gene: TRBV5-1
abundance: -
j_gene: TRBJ2-3
CDR3nt: TGCGCCAGCAGCTTGGGGCCCACAGATACGCAGTATTTT
CDR3aa: CASSLGPTDTQYF

d_gene: TRBD1
v_gene: TRBV5-6
abundance: -
j_gene: TRBJ2-7
CDR3nt: TGTGCCAGCAGCTCCGGACAGGGGATCACCTACGAGCAGTACTTC
CDR3aa: CASSSGQGITYEQYF

d_gene: TRBD1
v_gene: TRBV5-1
abundance: -
j_gene: TRBJ2-7
CDR3nt: TGCGCCAGCAGCGGACAGGGATTTGACGAGCAGTACTTC
CDR3aa: CASSGQGFDEQYF

d_gene: TRBD2
v_gene: TRBV9
abundance: -
j_gene: TRBJ2-2
CDR3nt: TGTGCCAGCAGCAATCCGGGACTAGCGGGAGTTACCGGGGAGCTGTTTTTT
CDR3aa: CASSNPGLAGVTGELFF

d_gene: -
v_gene: TRBV28
abundance: -
j_gene: TRBJ1-1
CDR3nt: TGTGCCAGCAGTTTGTCTGGGACACTTGAAGCTTTCTTT
CDR3aa: CASSLSGTLEAFF

d_gene: -
v_gene: TRBV29-1
abundance: -
j_gene: TRBJ2-1
CDR3nt: TGCAGCGTTGAGGGTGGCCAGGGGTTCTATGAGCAGTTCTTC
CDR3aa: CSVEGGQGFYEQFF

d_gene: TRBD1
v_gene: TRBV29-1
abundance: -
j_gene: TRBJ2-5
CDR3nt: TGCAGCGTTGGCGAGGGACAGTGGGGGGAGACCCAGTACTTC
CDR3aa: CSVGEGQWGETQYF